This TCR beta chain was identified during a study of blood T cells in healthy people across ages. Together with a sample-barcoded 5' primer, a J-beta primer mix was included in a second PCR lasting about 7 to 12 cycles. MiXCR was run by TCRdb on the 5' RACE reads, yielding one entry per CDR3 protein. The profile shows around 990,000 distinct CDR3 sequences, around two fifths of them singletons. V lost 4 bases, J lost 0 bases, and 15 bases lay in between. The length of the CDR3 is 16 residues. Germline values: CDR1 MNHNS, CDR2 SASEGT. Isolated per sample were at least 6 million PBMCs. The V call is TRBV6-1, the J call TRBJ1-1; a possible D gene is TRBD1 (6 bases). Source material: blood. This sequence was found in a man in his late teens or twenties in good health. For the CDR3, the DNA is TGTGCCAGCAGTGTTCGACAGGCGCCTATGAACACTGAAGCTTTCTTT. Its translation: CASSVRQAPMNTEAFF.